This T cell receptor beta chain was found in a study of technical replicates of blood from a handful of donors. The method was immunoSEQ multiplex PCR; TCRdb's version includes in-frame clones alone and lacks a portion of them. The table has about 70,000 clones, roughly 92% seen once. V lost 6 bases and J lost 3; bases outside the gene matches: 6. There are 14 residues in the CDR3. Per the germline V gene, CDR1 is MDHEN and CDR2 is SYDVKM. The V call is TRBV28, the J call TRBJ1-1; 8 bases match TRBD1. This clonotype was obtained from a human donor in good health. Sequencing was carried out using T cells isolated from PBMCs. The CDR3 here is CASSQDREDTEAFF. The CDR3 region has the DNA TGTGCCAGCAGCCAGGACAGGGAGGACACTGAAGCTTTCTTT.